This T cell receptor beta chain was recovered during a study of immune characterization of retroperitoneal liposarcoma. TCRdb redid the calling of the PCR reads with MiXCR, one entry per CDR3 protein. The sample lists a few thousand distinct CDR3 sequences, less than 30% occurring once. CDR1 MGHRA and CDR2 YSYEKL come from the germline V gene. V trimming: 0 bases; J trimming: 13 bases; junction bases outside the gene matches: 16. This CDR3 is 17 amino acids long. The sequence came from a female donor with retroperitoneal liposarcoma. The chain is built from TRBV4-1 and TRBJ2-1, with 9 bases matching TRBD2. The source material was tumor tissue. The CDR3, as DNA: TGCGCCAGCAGCCAAGATCCGATGGCGGGAGGGGGGGAGACCCAGTTCTTC. Amino acids: CASSQDPMAGGGETQFF.